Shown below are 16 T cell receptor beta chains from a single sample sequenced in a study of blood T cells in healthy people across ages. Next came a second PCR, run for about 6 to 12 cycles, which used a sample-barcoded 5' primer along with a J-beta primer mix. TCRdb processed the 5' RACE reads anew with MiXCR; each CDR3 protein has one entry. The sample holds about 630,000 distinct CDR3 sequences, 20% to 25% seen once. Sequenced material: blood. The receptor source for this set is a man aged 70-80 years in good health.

The CDR3 loop is CASSFYQGRYTEAFF. The CDR3 DNA follows: TGTGCCAGCAGTTTCTATCAGGGGAGGTACACTGAAGCTTTCTTT. The chain carries TRBV28 and TRBJ1-1; possible D gene TRBD1, 6 bases. The CDR3 length is 15 residues. Germline lookup yields CDR1 MDHEN and CDR2 SYDVKM. The ends were cut back, 3 bases at V and 3 bases at J, with 14 bases in the middle.

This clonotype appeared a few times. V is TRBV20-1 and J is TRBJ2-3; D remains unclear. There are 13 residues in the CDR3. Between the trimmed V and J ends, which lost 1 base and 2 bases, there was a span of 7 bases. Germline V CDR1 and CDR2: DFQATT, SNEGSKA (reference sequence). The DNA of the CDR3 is TGCAGTGCTAGAGCCCTAGACACAGATACGCAGTATTTT. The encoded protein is CSARALDTDTQYF.

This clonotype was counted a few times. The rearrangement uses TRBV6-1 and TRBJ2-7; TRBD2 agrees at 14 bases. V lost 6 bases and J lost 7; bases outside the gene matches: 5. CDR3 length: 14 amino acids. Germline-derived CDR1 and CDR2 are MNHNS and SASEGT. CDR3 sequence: CASRTGTSGSEQYF. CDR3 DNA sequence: TGTGCCAGCAGGACAGGGACTAGCGGGAGTGAGCAGTACTTC.

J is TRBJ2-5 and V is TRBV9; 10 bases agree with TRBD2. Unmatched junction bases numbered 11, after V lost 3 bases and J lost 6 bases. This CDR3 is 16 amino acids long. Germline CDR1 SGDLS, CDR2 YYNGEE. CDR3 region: CASSEVPSGSSQTQYF. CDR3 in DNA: TGTGCCAGCAGCGAAGTCCCTAGCGGGAGTAGCCAGACCCAGTACTTC. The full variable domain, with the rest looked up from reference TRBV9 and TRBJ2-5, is DSGVTQTPKHLITATGQRVTLRCSPRSGDLSVYWYQQSLDQGLQFLIQYYNGEERAKGNILERFSAQQFPDLHSELNLSSLELGDSALYFCASSEVPSGSSQTQYFGPGTRLLVL.

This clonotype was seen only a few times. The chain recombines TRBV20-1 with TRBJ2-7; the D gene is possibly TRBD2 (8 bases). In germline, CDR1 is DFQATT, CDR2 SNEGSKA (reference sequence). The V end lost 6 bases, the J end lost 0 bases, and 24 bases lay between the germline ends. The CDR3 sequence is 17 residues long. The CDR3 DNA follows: TGCAGTGCCCCGACAGGGAGGGTAGCGGGAACCTCCTACGAGCAGTACTTC. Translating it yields CSAPTGRVAGTSYEQYF.

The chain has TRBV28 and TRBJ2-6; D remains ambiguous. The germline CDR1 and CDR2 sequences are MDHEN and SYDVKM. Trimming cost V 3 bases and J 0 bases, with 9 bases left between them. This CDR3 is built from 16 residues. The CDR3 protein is CASSFPAVSGANVLTF. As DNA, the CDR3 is TGTGCCAGCAGTTTTCCGGCAGTCTCTGGGGCCAACGTCCTGACTTTC.

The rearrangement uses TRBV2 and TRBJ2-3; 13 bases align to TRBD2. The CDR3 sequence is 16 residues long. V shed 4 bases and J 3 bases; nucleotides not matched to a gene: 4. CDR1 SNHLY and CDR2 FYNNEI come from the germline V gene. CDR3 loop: CASSGTSGSRTDTQYF. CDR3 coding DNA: TGTGCCAGCAGTGGGACTAGCGGGAGTCGGACAGATACGCAGTATTTT.

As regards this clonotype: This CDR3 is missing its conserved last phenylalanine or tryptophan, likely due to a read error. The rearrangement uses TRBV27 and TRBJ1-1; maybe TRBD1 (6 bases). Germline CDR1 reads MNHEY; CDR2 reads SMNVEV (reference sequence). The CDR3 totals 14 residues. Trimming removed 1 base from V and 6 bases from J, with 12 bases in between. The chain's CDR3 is CASSLLAGEPEAFV. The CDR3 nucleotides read TGTGCCAGCAGTTTATTAGCAGGGGAGCCTGAAGCTTTCGTT.

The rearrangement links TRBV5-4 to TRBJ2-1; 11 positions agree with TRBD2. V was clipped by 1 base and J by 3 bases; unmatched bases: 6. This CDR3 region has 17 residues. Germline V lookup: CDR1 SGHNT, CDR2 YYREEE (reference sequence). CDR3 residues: CASSLLVLAGVYNEQFF. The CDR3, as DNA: TGTGCCAGCAGCTTGCTAGTACTAGCGGGAGTCTACAATGAGCAGTTCTTC.

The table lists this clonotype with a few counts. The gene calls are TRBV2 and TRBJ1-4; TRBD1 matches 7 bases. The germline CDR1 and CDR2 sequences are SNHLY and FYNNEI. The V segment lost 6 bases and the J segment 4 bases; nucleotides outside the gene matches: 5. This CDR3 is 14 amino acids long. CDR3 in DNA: TGTGCCAGCAGGGAGGGACAGCTTAATGAAAAACTGTTTTTT. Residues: CASREGQLNEKLFF.

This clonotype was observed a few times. CDR3 loop: CASSMTVDRGGAEAFF. In nucleotides, the CDR3 is TGCGCCAGCAGCATGACGGTTGACAGGGGGGGGGCTGAAGCTTTCTTT. This chain uses TRBV5-1 with TRBJ1-1; 9 bases map to TRBD1. The CDR3 is made up of 16 amino acids. With 4 bases clipped from V and 6 bases from J, the junction kept 13 bases outside the gene matches. From germline, CDR1 is SGHRS and CDR2 YFSETQ. The variable domain in full, completed from reference TRBV5-1 and TRBJ1-1, reads KAGVTQTPRYLIKTRGQQVTLSCSPISGHRSVSWYQQTPGQGLQFLFEYFSETQRNKGNFPGRFSGRQFSNSRSEMNVSTLELGDSALYLCASSMTVDRGGAEAFFGQGTRLTVV.

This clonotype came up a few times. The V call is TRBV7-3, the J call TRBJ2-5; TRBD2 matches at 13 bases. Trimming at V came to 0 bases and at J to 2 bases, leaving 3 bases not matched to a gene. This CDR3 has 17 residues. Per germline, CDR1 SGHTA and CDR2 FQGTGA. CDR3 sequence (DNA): TGTGCCAGCAGCTTAACGGGACTAGCGGGGTTACAAGAGACCCAGTACTTC. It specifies CASSLTGLAGLQETQYF. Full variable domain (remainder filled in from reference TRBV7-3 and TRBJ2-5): GAGVSQTPSNKVTEKGKYVELRCDPISGHTALYWYRQSLGQGPEFLIYFQGTGAADDSGLPNDRFFAVRPEGSVSTLKIQRTERGDSAVYLCASSLTGLAGLQETQYFGPGTRLLVL.

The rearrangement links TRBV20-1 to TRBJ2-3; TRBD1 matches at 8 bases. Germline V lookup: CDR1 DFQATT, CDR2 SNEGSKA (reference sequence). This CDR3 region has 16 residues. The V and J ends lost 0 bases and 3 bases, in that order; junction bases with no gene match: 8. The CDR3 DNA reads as TGCAGTGCTAGAGACCCGGACAGGGTAGGAACAGATACGCAGTATTTT. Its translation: CSARDPDRVGTDTQYF.

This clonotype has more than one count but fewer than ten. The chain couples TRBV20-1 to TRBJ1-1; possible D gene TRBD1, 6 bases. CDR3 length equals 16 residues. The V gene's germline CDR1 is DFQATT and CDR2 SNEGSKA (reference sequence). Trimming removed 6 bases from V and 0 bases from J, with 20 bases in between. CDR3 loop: CSAYPRGGSLNTEAFF. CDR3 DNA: TGCAGTGCCTACCCGAGGGGGGGAAGTTTGAACACTGAAGCTTTCTTT.

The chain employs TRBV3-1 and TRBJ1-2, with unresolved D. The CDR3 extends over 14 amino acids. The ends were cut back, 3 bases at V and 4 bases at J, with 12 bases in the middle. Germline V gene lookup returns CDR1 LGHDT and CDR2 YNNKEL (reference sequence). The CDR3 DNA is TGTGCCAGCAGCCAGGGCAGCGAAAGCTATGGCTACACCTTC. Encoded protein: CASSQGSESYGYTF.

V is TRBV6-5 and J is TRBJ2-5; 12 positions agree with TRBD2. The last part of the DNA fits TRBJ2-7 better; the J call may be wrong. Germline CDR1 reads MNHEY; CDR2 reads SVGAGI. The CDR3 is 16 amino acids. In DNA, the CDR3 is TGTGCCAGCAGCCCCGCGAGACTAGCGGGAGTATACGAGCAGTACTTC. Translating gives CASSPARLAGVYEQYF.